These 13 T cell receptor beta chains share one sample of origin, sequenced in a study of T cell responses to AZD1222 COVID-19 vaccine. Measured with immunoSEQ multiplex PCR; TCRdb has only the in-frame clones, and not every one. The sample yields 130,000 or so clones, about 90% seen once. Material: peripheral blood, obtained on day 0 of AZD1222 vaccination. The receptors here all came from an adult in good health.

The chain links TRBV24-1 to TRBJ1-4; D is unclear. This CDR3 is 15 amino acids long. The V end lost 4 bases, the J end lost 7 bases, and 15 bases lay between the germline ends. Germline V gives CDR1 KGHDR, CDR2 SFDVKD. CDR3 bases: TGTGCCACCAGTGACGCACGGATGGGTGGTGAAAAACTGTTTTTT. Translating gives CATSDARMGGEKLFF.

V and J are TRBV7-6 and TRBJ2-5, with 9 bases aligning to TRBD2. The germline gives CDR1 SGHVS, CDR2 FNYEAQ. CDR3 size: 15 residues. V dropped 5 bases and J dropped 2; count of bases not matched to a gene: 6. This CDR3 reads CASSPLTSGQETQYF. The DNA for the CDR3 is TGTGCCAGCAGCCCACTGACTAGCGGTCAAGAGACCCAGTACTTC.

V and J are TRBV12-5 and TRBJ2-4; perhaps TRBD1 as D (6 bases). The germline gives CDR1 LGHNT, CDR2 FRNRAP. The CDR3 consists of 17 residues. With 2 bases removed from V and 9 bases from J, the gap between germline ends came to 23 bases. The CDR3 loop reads CASGLLPTGTQYVIQYF. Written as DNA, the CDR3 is TGTGCTAGTGGTTTGCTACCAACAGGGACCCAATATGTCATTCAGTACTTC.

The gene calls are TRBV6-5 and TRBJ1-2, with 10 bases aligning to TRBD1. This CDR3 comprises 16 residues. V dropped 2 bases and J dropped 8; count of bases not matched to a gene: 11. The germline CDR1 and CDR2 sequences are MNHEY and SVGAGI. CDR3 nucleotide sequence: TGTGCCAGCAGTTACCGGAAAGGACAGGGGGTACAGGGCTACACCTTC. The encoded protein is CASSYRKGQGVQGYTF.

CDR3 in amino acids: CASRTSGSSYEQYF. CDR3 nucleotides: TGTGCCAGCAGGACTAGCGGGAGCTCCTACGAGCAGTACTTC. The chain carries TRBV7-9 and TRBJ2-7; the match to TRBD2 covers 12 bases. Germline CDR1 SEHNR, CDR2 FQNEAQ (reference sequence). This CDR3 has 14 amino acids. V was pared by 6 bases and J by 0 bases, with 0 bases of the junction left unmatched. The whole variable domain, remainder taken from reference TRBV7-9 and TRBJ2-7, is DTGVSQNPRHKITKRGQNVTFRCDPISEHNRLYWYRQTLGQGPEFLTYFQNEAQLEKSRLLSDRFSAERPKGSFSTLEIQRTEQGDSAMYLCASRTSGSSYEQYFGPGTRLTVT.

The CDR3 nucleotides are TGTGCCAGCAGCAAAGTTGCACAGGGCTGGTTTTTT. It yields the protein CASSKVAQGWFF. The rearrangement links TRBV21-1 to TRBJ1-4; the DNA was not compared with TRBD1, the D call given in the table. TRBV21-1 is flagged as a pseudogene. The CDR3 covers 12 residues.

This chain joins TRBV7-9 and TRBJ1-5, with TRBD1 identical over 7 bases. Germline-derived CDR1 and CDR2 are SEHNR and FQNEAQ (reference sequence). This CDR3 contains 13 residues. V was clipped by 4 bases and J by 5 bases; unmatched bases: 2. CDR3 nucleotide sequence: TGTGCCAGCAGCTCAGGGGGGGATCAGCCCCAGCATTTT. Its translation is CASSSGGDQPQHF.

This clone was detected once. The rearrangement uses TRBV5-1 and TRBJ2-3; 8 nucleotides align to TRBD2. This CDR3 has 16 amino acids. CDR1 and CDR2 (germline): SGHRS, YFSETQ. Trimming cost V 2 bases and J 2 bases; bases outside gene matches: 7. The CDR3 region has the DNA TGCGCCAGCAGCTTTTTAGCGGGAAGGCTCACAGATACGCAGTATTTT. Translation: CASSFLAGRLTDTQYF.

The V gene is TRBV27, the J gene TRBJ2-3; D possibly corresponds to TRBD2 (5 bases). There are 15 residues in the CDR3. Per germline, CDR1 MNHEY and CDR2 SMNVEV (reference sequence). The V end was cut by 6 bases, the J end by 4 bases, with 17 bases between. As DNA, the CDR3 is TGTGCCAGCAGACCTGAGGGTTTTCCGGCAGATACGCAGTATTTT. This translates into CASRPEGFPADTQYF.

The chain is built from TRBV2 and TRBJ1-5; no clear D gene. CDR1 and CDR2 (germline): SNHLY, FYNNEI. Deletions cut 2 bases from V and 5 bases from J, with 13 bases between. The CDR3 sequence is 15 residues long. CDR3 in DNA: TGTGCCAGCAGTGAACACCTCCCTGGGTATCAGCCCCAGCATTTT. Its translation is CASSEHLPGYQPQHF.

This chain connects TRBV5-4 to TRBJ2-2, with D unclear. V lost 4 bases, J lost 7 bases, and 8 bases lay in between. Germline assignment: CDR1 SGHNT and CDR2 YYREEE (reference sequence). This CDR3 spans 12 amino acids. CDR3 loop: CASSIEVGELFF. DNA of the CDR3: TGTGCCAGCAGCATCGAGGTCGGGGAGCTGTTTTTT.

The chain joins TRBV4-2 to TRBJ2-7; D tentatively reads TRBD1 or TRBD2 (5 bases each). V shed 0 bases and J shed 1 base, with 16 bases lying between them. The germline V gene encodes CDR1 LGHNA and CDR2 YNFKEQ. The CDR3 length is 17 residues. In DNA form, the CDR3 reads TGTGCCAGCAGCCAAGATTTTACGGGTGAGGGGTCCTACGAGCAGTACTTC. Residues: CASSQDFTGEGSYEQYF.

CDR3 bases: TGTGCCAGCAGAGGGGGGATCCAGTTTGAAGCTTTCTTT. Amino acid sequence: CASRGGIQFEAFF. The gene calls are TRBV11-2 and TRBJ1-1, with a possible D match to TRBD1 (6 bases). CDR3 size: 13 residues. Germline-derived CDR1 and CDR2 are SGHAT and FQNNGV. V was cut by 6 bases and J by 7 bases, with 15 bases left in between. Full variable domain (outside the CDR3, taken from reference TRBV11-2 and TRBJ1-1): EAGVAQSPRYKIIEKRQSVAFWCNPISGHATLYWYQQILGQGPKLLIQFQNNGVVDDSQLPKDRFSAERLKGVDSTLKIQPAKLEDSAVYLCASRGGIQFEAFFGQGTRLTVV.